This TCR beta chain appears in the sequencing data of a study of T cells in Graves' hyperthyroidism and ophthalmopathy. Study-wide points: The blood repertoire included most of the expanded thyroid clonotypes above 0.001.

This clonotype was counted at least ten times. The antigen is not known. Ophthalmopathy patients had moderate-to-severe active disease, CAS ≥3, NOSPECS ≥4, and disease duration under 3 months. Researchers amplified the TCR beta CDR3 regions from RNA transcripts. Carried out on the TCR CDR3, a first-round RT-PCR used the HTBI primer set. TCRdb ran MiXCR on the multiplex PCR reads and lists one entry per CDR3 protein. The top ten clones hold around 13% of a sample with hundreds of thousands of distinct CDR3 sequences, about 14% of them seen once. The CDR3 loop spans 15 amino acids. Germline CDR1 SEHNR, CDR2 FQNEAQ (reference sequence). Trimming removed 2 bases from V and 6 bases from J; junction bases left unmatched: 5.

The J gene is TRBJ1-4, the V gene TRBV7-9, with 8 bases lining up with TRBD1. Sample: blood. This clonotype originated in a woman in her fifties or sixties with Graves' ophthalmopathy. CDR3 sequence (DNA): TGTGCCAGCAGCTTAAGACAGGGGATCGATGAAAAACTGTTTTTT. Translated, it gives CASSLRQGIDEKLFF.